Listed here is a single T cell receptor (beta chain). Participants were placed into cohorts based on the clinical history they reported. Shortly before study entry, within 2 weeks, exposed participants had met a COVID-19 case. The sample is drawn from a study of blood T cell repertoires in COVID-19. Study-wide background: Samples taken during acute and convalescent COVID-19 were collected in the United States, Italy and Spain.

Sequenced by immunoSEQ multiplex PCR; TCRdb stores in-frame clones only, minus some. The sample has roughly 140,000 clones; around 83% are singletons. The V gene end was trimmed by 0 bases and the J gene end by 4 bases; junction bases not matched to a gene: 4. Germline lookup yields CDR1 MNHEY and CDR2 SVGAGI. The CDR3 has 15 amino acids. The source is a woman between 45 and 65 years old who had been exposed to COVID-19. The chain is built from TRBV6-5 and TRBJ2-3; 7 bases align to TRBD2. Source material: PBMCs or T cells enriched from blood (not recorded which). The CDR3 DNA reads TGTGCCAGCAGTTACTCTTGGGCGGGAGCAGATACGCAGTATTTT. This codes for CASSYSWAGADTQYF.